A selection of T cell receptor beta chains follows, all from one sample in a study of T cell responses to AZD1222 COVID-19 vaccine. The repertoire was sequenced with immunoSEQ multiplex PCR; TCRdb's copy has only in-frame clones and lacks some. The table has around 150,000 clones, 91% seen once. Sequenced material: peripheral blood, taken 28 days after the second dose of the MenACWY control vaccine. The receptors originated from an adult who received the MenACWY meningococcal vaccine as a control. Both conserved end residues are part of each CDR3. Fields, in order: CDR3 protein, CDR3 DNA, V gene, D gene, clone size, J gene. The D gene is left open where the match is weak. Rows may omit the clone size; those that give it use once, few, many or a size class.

CDR3: CASTRDRETQYF
DNA: TGTGCCAGCACCCGGGACAGAGAGACCCAGTACTTC
V: TRBV6-5
D: TRBD1
size: .
J: TRBJ2-5

CDR3: CSVSTAALNEKLFF
DNA: TGCAGCGTCTCCACAGCGGCCTTAAATGAAAAACTGTTTTTT
V: TRBV29-1
D: .
size: .
J: TRBJ1-4

CDR3: CASSLQREVTGELFF
DNA: TGCGCCAGCAGCTTGCAACGGGAAGTCACCGGGGAGCTGTTTTTT
V: TRBV5-1
D: .
size: .
J: TRBJ2-2

CDR3: CASSLEVAGPPTDTQYF
DNA: TGCGCCAGCAGCTTGGAGGTAGCGGGGCCCCCCACAGATACGCAGTATTTT
V: TRBV5-1
D: TRBD2
size: .
J: TRBJ2-3

CDR3: CSARGGEPQHF
DNA: TGCAGTGCTAGAGGGGGGGAGCCCCAGCATTTT
V: TRBV20-1
D: .
size: .
J: TRBJ1-5

CDR3: CASSLEAESSPLHF
DNA: TGTGCCAGCAGCTTAGAAGCGGAAAGTTCACCCCTCCACTTT
V: TRBV11-2
D: .
size: .
J: TRBJ1-6

CDR3: CATSDRAAPGQKTQETQYF
DNA: TGTGCCACCAGTGATCGCGCCGCCCCGGGACAGAAGACCCAAGAGACCCAGTACTTC
V: TRBV24-1
D: TRBD1
size: .
J: TRBJ2-5

CDR3: CASSLRQGDTEAFF
DNA: TGTGCCAGCAGCTTAAGACAGGGAGACACTGAAGCTTTCTTT
V: TRBV7-2
D: TRBD1
size: .
J: TRBJ1-1

CDR3: CASSGSGGAAETQYF
DNA: TGTGCCAGCAGCGGTAGCGGGGGGGCCGCGGAGACCCAGTACTTC
V: TRBV5-6
D: TRBD2
size: once
J: TRBJ2-5

CDR3: CASSLKGTSVSTDTQYF
DNA: TGCGCCAGCAGCTTGAAAGGGACTAGCGTAAGCACAGATACGCAGTATTTT
V: TRBV5-1
D: TRBD2
size: .
J: TRBJ2-3

CDR3: CASSFTLGAGETQYF
DNA: TGTGCCAGCAGCTTCACGCTGGGGGCAGGGGAGACCCAGTACTTC
V: TRBV7-2
D: .
size: .
J: TRBJ2-5

CDR3: CASSMAGGLAGASTDTQYF
DNA: TGCGCCAGCAGCATGGCCGGCGGACTAGCGGGAGCTAGCACAGATACGCAGTATTTT
V: TRBV5-1
D: TRBD2
size: .
J: TRBJ2-3

CDR3: CASSLGGLTEAFF
DNA: TGTGCCAGCAGTCTCGGGGGGCTCACTGAAGCTTTCTTT
V: TRBV12-3/TRBV12-4
D: .
size: .
J: TRBJ1-1

CDR3: CASRPTGRTGELFF
DNA: TGTGCCAGCAGGCCGACAGGCCGCACCGGGGAGCTGTTTTTT
V: TRBV2
D: .
size: .
J: TRBJ2-2

CDR3: CASSLGLQASYEQYF
DNA: TGTGCCAGCAGCTTAGGTTTGCAGGCCTCCTACGAGCAGTACTTC
V: TRBV7-8
D: .
size: .
J: TRBJ2-7

CDR3: CASSTSRDSGYGYTF
DNA: TGTGCCAGCAGCACCTCAAGGGACTCGGGCTATGGCTACACCTTC
V: TRBV5-4
D: .
size: once
J: TRBJ1-2

CDR3: CASSGWGMAPGELFF
DNA: TGTGCCAGCAGCGGCTGGGGCATGGCACCCGGGGAGCTGTTTTTT
V: TRBV7-9
D: .
size: .
J: TRBJ2-2

CDR3: CASRSSGSLYEQYF
DNA: TGTGCCAGCAGAAGCTCGGGGTCACTCTACGAGCAGTACTTC
V: TRBV2
D: .
size: .
J: TRBJ2-7

CDR3: CASTQGRGFNQPQHF
DNA: TGTGCCAGTACCCAGGGAAGGGGGTTCAATCAGCCCCAGCATTTT
V: TRBV19
D: .
size: .
J: TRBJ1-5

CDR3: CASSWARNNEQFF
DNA: TGTGCCAGCAGTTGGGCCCGGAACAATGAGCAGTTCTTC
V: TRBV7-2
D: .
size: .
J: TRBJ2-1

CDR3: CASSPDISSYNEQFF
DNA: TGTGCCAGCAGCCCGGACATCAGCTCCTACAATGAGCAGTTCTTC
V: TRBV7-3
D: .
size: .
J: TRBJ2-1

CDR3: CASSDRRDSSYEQYF
DNA: TGTGCCAGCAGTGATAGAAGGGACAGCTCCTACGAGCAGTACTTC
V: TRBV7-9
D: TRBD1
size: .
J: TRBJ2-7

CDR3: CASISRDSGNTIYF
DNA: TGTGCCAGCATCAGCCGGGACTCTGGAAACACCATATATTTT
V: TRBV6-5
D: .
size: .
J: TRBJ1-3

CDR3: CASSQPKFHGVGHEYEQYF
DNA: TGTGCCAGCAGCCAACCCAAGTTTCATGGCGTGGGACACGAATACGAGCAGTACTTC
V: TRBV3-1/TRBV3-2
D: .
size: .
J: TRBJ2-7

CDR3: CASSRRAYEQYF
DNA: TGTGCCAGCAGCCGGCGAGCATACGAGCAGTACTTC
V: TRBV13
D: .
size: .
J: TRBJ2-7

CDR3: CASSGGQVYNYGYTF
DNA: TGTGCCAGCAGCGGAGGACAGGTCTATAACTATGGCTACACCTTC
V: TRBV9
D: TRBD1
size: .
J: TRBJ1-2

CDR3: CASSRDRQETQYF
DNA: TGTGCCAGCAGCAGGGACCGCCAAGAGACCCAGTACTTC
V: TRBV12-3/TRBV12-4
D: .
size: .
J: TRBJ2-5

CDR3: CASSVALGNWANEQFF
DNA: TGTGCCAGCAGCGTAGCTTTAGGGAACTGGGCCAATGAGCAGTTCTTC
V: TRBV9
D: .
size: .
J: TRBJ2-1

CDR3: CASSSSGGASGELFF
DNA: TGCGCCAGCAGCTCTAGCGGGGGGGCCAGCGGGGAGCTGTTTTTT
V: TRBV5-1
D: TRBD2
size: .
J: TRBJ2-2

CDR3: CASSLISGGLGQFF
DNA: TGTGCCAGCAGCTTAATTTCGGGGGGCCTGGGGCAGTTCTTC
V: TRBV7-9
D: .
size: .
J: TRBJ2-1

CDR3: CASSQRTCGAGETQYF
DNA: TGCGCCAGCAGTCAAAGGACGTGCGGGGCGGGAGAGACCCAGTACTTC
V: TRBV23-1
D: .
size: .
J: TRBJ2-5

CDR3: CASSLSEDTQYF
DNA: TGTGCCAGCAGTTTATCCGAGGATACGCAGTATTTT
V: TRBV28
D: .
size: .
J: TRBJ2-3

CDR3: CASRRALGETQYF
DNA: TGTGCCAGCAGGAGGGCCCTGGGAGAGACCCAGTACTTC
V: TRBV11-2
D: .
size: .
J: TRBJ2-5

CDR3: CASSPLQETQYF
DNA: TGTGCCAGCAGCCCCCTACAAGAGACCCAGTACTTC
V: TRBV7-9
D: .
size: .
J: TRBJ2-5

CDR3: CASRNRQGAWEQYF
DNA: TGTGCCAGTAGGAACCGACAGGGGGCTTGGGAGCAGTACTTC
V: TRBV19
D: TRBD1
size: .
J: TRBJ2-7

CDR3: CASSDGPADTIYF
DNA: TGTGCCAGCAGCGACGGGCCCGCGGACACCATATATTTT
V: TRBV11-3
D: .
size: .
J: TRBJ1-3

CDR3: CASSLGGDSSYEQYF
DNA: TGTGCCAGCAGCTTAGGAGGGGACAGTTCCTACGAGCAGTACTTC
V: TRBV7-6
D: TRBD1
size: .
J: TRBJ2-7

CDR3: CASSLESTDTQYF
DNA: TGTGCTAGCAGCTTAGAAAGCACAGATACGCAGTATTTT
V: TRBV7-7
D: .
size: .
J: TRBJ2-3

CDR3: CASSLDTQETQYF
DNA: TGTGCCAGCAGCCTGGACACCCAAGAGACCCAGTACTTC
V: TRBV7-9
D: .
size: .
J: TRBJ2-5

CDR3: CSVEGPSGAGQQETQYF
DNA: TGCAGCGTTGAAGGGCCTAGTGGAGCGGGACAACAAGAGACCCAGTACTTC
V: TRBV29-1
D: .
size: .
J: TRBJ2-5

CDR3: CASSPDSQDTQYF
DNA: TGTGCCAGCAGCCCGGACTCGCAAGATACGCAGTATTTT
V: TRBV7-3
D: .
size: .
J: TRBJ2-3

CDR3: CASSPMGETQYF
DNA: TGTGCCAGCAGCCCAATGGGAGAGACCCAGTACTTC
V: TRBV7-8
D: .
size: .
J: TRBJ2-5

CDR3: CASSLMGYGELFF
DNA: TGTGCCAGCAGCTTAATGGGTTACGGGGAGCTGTTTTTT
V: TRBV7-3
D: .
size: .
J: TRBJ2-2

CDR3: CATSDFTQGLETQYF
DNA: TGTGCCACCAGTGATTTCACCCAGGGGCTCGAGACCCAGTACTTC
V: TRBV24-1
D: .
size: .
J: TRBJ2-5

CDR3: CASSLTRENQPQHF
DNA: TGTGCCAGCAGTTTAACGAGGGAGAATCAGCCCCAGCATTTT
V: TRBV27
D: .
size: .
J: TRBJ1-5

CDR3: CASSLAGGATGELFF
DNA: TGTGCCAGCAGTTTAGCAGGGGGCGCCACCGGGGAGCTGTTTTTT
V: TRBV27
D: TRBD1
size: .
J: TRBJ2-2

CDR3: CASSLALGLSDTQYF
DNA: TGCGCCAGCAGCTTGGCCCTGGGTTTATCGGATACGCAGTATTTT
V: TRBV5-1
D: .
size: .
J: TRBJ2-3

CDR3: CATSESGPRETQYF
DNA: TGTGCCACCAGTGAATCGGGTCCTCGAGAGACCCAGTACTTC
V: TRBV24-1
D: .
size: .
J: TRBJ2-5

CDR3: CASSVAGDREHGYTF
DNA: TGTGCCAGCAGCGTAGCGGGGGACAGGGAGCACGGCTACACCTTC
V: TRBV9
D: TRBD1
size: once
J: TRBJ1-2

CDR3: CATSLREAGELFF
DNA: TGTGCCACCTCCCTCCGGGAGGCCGGGGAGCTGTTTTTT
V: TRBV18
D: TRBD2
size: .
J: TRBJ2-2

CDR3: CATSGPGDGYTF
DNA: TGTGCCACCAGTGGGCCAGGGGATGGCTACACCTTC
V: TRBV24-1
D: .
size: once
J: TRBJ1-2

CDR3: CASSTGVGYGYTF
DNA: TGTGCCAGCAGTACAGGGGTCGGCTATGGCTACACCTTC
V: TRBV27
D: TRBD1
size: .
J: TRBJ1-2

CDR3: CASSEAGMANYGYTF
DNA: TGTGCCAGCAGTGAAGCGGGGATGGCAAACTATGGCTACACCTTC
V: TRBV2
D: .
size: .
J: TRBJ1-2

CDR3: CASSGGWGKGPETQYF
DNA: TGTGCCAGCAGCGGGGGTTGGGGGAAGGGACCAGAGACCCAGTACTTC
V: TRBV5-4
D: .
size: .
J: TRBJ2-5

CDR3: CASSQERWRDGQFF
DNA: TGCGCCAGCAGCCAAGAAAGATGGCGGGATGGGCAGTTCTTC
V: TRBV4-1
D: .
size: .
J: TRBJ2-1

CDR3: CASSLTPSYEQYF
DNA: TGTGCCAGCAGCTTAACACCCTCCTACGAGCAGTACTTC
V: TRBV5-4
D: .
size: .
J: TRBJ2-7

CDR3: CASSYEQGGFGEQYF
DNA: TGTGCCAGCAGTTACGAACAGGGGGGGTTCGGAGAGCAGTACTTC
V: TRBV6-5
D: .
size: .
J: TRBJ2-7

CDR3: CASSQNADMGNQETQYF
DNA: TGCGCCAGCAGCCAAAACGCGGACATGGGGAATCAAGAGACCCAGTACTTC
V: TRBV4-3
D: .
size: .
J: TRBJ2-5

CDR3: CASSLVVSGGGEEQYF
DNA: TGCGCCAGCAGCTTGGTTGTTTCAGGGGGAGGTGAGGAGCAGTACTTC
V: TRBV5-1
D: .
size: .
J: TRBJ2-7

CDR3: CASSPWAQGAGNTIYF
DNA: TGTGCCAGCAGCCCATGGGCACAGGGAGCTGGAAACACCATATATTTT
V: TRBV7-9
D: .
size: .
J: TRBJ1-3